This is a list of T cell receptor beta chains from one sample in a study of cytomegalovirus exposure and HLA in healthy donors. Profiling relied on immunoSEQ multiplex PCR, and the TCRdb table lists in-frame clones only, not all of them. The table has 170,000 or so clones, more than 60% seen once. The specimen was PBMCs. The receptors derive from a woman between 45 and 65 years old in good health and CMV-seropositive. Both conserved end residues are part of each CDR3. D genes are given only for firm matches. Clone size is stated in some rows and not others, as once, few, many or a class when expanded.

>.|TRBD1|TRBJ1-1|TRBV10-2
TGCGCCAGCAGTGAGCTGGACAGGGACACTGAAGCTTTCTTT
CASSELDRDTEAFF
>.|.|TRBJ2-5|TRBV5-3
TGTGCCAGAAGCGGATTCCCTACTCTGACAGGCCAAGAGACCCAGTACTTC
CARSGFPTLTGQETQYF
>.|TRBD2|TRBJ2-3|TRBV9
TGTGCCAGCAGCGCTGGGACTAGCGGGGGGGTAGGCACAGATACGCAGTATTTT
CASSAGTSGGVGTDTQYF
>.|TRBD2|TRBJ2-1|TRBV28
TGTGCCAGCAGACCTTTCAAGGGAGGGCCGGGTAATGAGCAGTTCTTC
CASRPFKGGPGNEQFF
>.|.|TRBJ2-1|TRBV29-1
TGCAGCGTTGAAGGACAGGCCTACAATGAGCAGTTCTTC
CSVEGQAYNEQFF
>.|TRBD2|TRBJ2-3|TRBV5-1
TGCGCCAGCAGCTTGGTCCCCTCGACTAGCGGGGGGGTCACAGATACGCAGTATTTT
CASSLVPSTSGGVTDTQYF
>.|TRBD2|TRBJ2-7|TRBV27
TGTGCCAGCAGTTTATCGCGGGAGAGCCTCTCCTACGAGCAGTACTTC
CASSLSRESLSYEQYF
>.|.|TRBJ2-1|TRBV7-2
TGTGCCAGCAGCTTTGCACTAGCTGGTGAGCAGTTCTTC
CASSFALAGEQFF
>.|.|TRBJ1-5|TRBV19
TGTGCCAGTATTTCGACCCAGGCTAGCTATAGCAATCAGCCCCAGCATTTT
CASISTQASYSNQPQHF
>few|.|TRBJ2-5|TRBV5-1
TGCGCCAGCAGCTTGGCTAGACTCGAGACCCAGTACTTC
CASSLARLETQYF
>once|TRBD1|TRBJ2-2|TRBV18
TGTGCCAGCTCATGGACAGGGAGCACCGGGGAGCTGTTTTTT
CASSWTGSTGELFF
>.|.|TRBJ2-7|TRBV7-2
TGTGCCAGCAGCTTGAGGGAAGGCTACGAGCAGTACTTC
CASSLREGYEQYF
>.|TRBD1|TRBJ1-2|TRBV29-1
TGCAGCGTTCACGGGGACAGTGGCTACACCTTC
CSVHGDSGYTF
>.|.|TRBJ1-5|TRBV2
TGTGCCAGCAGTGAAGGCGGATATGATCAGCCCCAGCATTTT
CASSEGGYDQPQHF
>.|.|TRBJ2-2|TRBV6-5
TGTGCCAGCACGGTAGCTTCTGACGGGGAGCTGTTTTTT
CASTVASDGELFF
>few|.|TRBJ2-1|TRBV5-4
TGTGCCAGCAGCTTGGTTGTGGGGCCCCGGGATGAGCAGTTCTTC
CASSLVVGPRDEQFF
>.|.|TRBJ1-1|TRBV11-3
TGTGCCAGCAGCCCCACCAATTCGGGCACTGAAGCTTTCTTT
CASSPTNSGTEAFF
>.|.|TRBJ1-1|TRBV6-5
TGTGCCAGCAGTAACCGCCGTAACTCTGAAGCTTTCTTT
CASSNRRNSEAFF
>.|.|TRBJ2-1|TRBV11-3
TGTGCCAGCAGCTTAGCCGGAGGGCATGAGCAGTTCTTC
CASSLAGGHEQFF
>.|.|TRBJ2-7|TRBV19
TGTGCCAGTAGTATAGAGGTACAGGCAAGCTTTTACGAGCAGTACTTC
CASSIEVQASFYEQYF
>.|.|TRBJ2-1|TRBV11-2
TGTGCCAGCAGCTTACTCGAGTGGAGCTCCTACAATGAGCAGTTCTTC
CASSLLEWSSYNEQFF
>once|.|TRBJ2-7|TRBV7-2
TGTGCCAGCAGCTCGGTATCCGAGGTGCCTAGCGTGTACTTC
CASSSVSEVPSVYF
>few|TRBD2|TRBJ2-5|TRBV6-5
TGTGCCAGCAGTTACCAACTAGCGAACCAAGAGACCCAGTACTTC
CASSYQLANQETQYF
>.|.|TRBJ1-6|TRBV7-8
TGTGCCAGCAGCTTAGGGTCAGGGGATAATTCACCCCTCCACTTT
CASSLGSGDNSPLHF
>.|TRBD1|TRBJ1-5|TRBV30
TGTGCCTGGAGTCACAATGTAAGGGACAGTTCACAGCATTTT
CAWSHNVRDSSQHF
>.|TRBD2|TRBJ2-5|TRBV2
TGTGCCAGCAGGGGGCGGGGGGGCGGGGAGACCCAGTACTTC
CASRGRGGGETQYF
>.|TRBD1|TRBJ2-1|TRBV7-8
TGTGCCAGCAGCTTAGCGAAAAGACAGGGGGCGGACAATGAGCAGTTCTTC
CASSLAKRQGADNEQFF
>.|TRBD1|TRBJ1-3|TRBV6-1
TGTGCCAGCACAAACCCAGGGGGCGGAAACACCATATATTTT
CASTNPGGGNTIYF
>.|.|TRBJ2-1|TRBV30
TGTGCCTGGAGTGGCGGGGGCGGGGGCCTCTACAATGAGCAGTTCTTC
CAWSGGGGGLYNEQFF
>few|.|TRBJ2-1|TRBV4-2
TGTGCCAGCAGCCCGACGGGGCGGGAAAATGAGCAGTTCTTC
CASSPTGRENEQFF
>.|TRBD1|TRBJ1-2|TRBV4-1
TGCGCCAGCAGCCAAGCCGGACAGGGACGAGGCTACACCTTC
CASSQAGQGRGYTF
>.|.|TRBJ1-5|TRBV4-3
TGCGCCAGCAGCCCCCAGGTCAATCAGCCCCAGCATTTT
CASSPQVNQPQHF
>.|TRBD1|TRBJ1-1|TRBV7-9
TGTGCCAGCAGCGACGGACAGGGGGATGAAGCTTTCTTT
CASSDGQGDEAFF
>.|TRBD1|TRBJ2-7|TRBV7-6
TGTGCCAGCAGCTTAAAGTTGGGCGGGACAGGGATCTACGAGCAGTACTTC
CASSLKLGGTGIYEQYF
>.|TRBD1|TRBJ1-1|TRBV10-3
TGTGCCATGAGGGACAGGGATGGGACTGAAGCTTTCTTT
CAMRDRDGTEAFF
>.|.|TRBJ2-7|TRBV9
TGTGCCAGCAGCCCCTCGGCAGGGCAGGGCTACGAGCAGTACTTC
CASSPSAGQGYEQYF
>once|.|TRBJ2-2|TRBV19
TGTGCCAGTAGTATAGCAGGCGGGGAGCTGTTTTTT
CASSIAGGELFF
>once|.|TRBJ1-1|TRBV27
TGTGCCAGCAGTCTCTCTACAGGGATCAGTTCCACTGAAGCTTTCTTT
CASSLSTGISSTEAFF
>.|TRBD2|TRBJ2-3|TRBV2
TGTGCCAGCAGTGCCTTAGCGGGAGCAGGCACAGATACGCAGTATTTT
CASSALAGAGTDTQYF
>once|TRBD1|TRBJ2-2|TRBV5-1
TGCGCCAGCAGCTTCTGGACAGGGGTCCTTTCTACCGGGGAGCTGTTTTTT
CASSFWTGVLSTGELFF
>once|.|TRBJ1-4|TRBV10-3
TGTGCCATCAGTGATACGGGAGGGATTGAAAAACTGTTTTTT
CAISDTGGIEKLFF
>.|TRBD1|TRBJ2-5|TRBV5-5
TGTGCCAGCAGGGCCGGGACAGCTCAAGAGACCCAGTACTTC
CASRAGTAQETQYF
>.|TRBD2|TRBJ2-3|TRBV18
TGTGCCAGCTCCCCCATGCGGGGGGCCACAGATACGCAGTATTTT
CASSPMRGATDTQYF
>few|.|TRBJ1-4|TRBV12-2
TGTGCAAGTCGCCGCAGGGTTACTAATGAAAAACTGTTTTTT
CASRRRVTNEKLFF
>.|TRBD2|TRBJ2-2|TRBV28
TGTGCCAGCAGTCCTGGACTAGCGGGAGACGGGGAGCTGTTTTTT
CASSPGLAGDGELFF
>.|TRBD2|TRBJ2-1|TRBV13
TGTGCCAGCAGCCCAACTAGCGGGAGGTACAATGAGCAGTTCTTC
CASSPTSGRYNEQFF
>.|.|TRBJ2-7|TRBV10-2
TGCGCCAGCAGTGAGCCTAGAGACAGGTTAGGGGCCTACGAGCAGTACTTC
CASSEPRDRLGAYEQYF
>few|TRBD1|TRBJ1-1|TRBV5-4
TGTGCCAGCAGCAAACCGACAGGGGATATTACTGAAGCTTTCTTT
CASSKPTGDITEAFF
>few|TRBD1|TRBJ1-1|TRBV7-3
TGTGCCAGCAGCTTAACGGGACAGCTGGTAAGCACTGAAGCTTTCTTT
CASSLTGQLVSTEAFF